This is a list of T cell receptor beta chains from one sample in a study of prognosis after radiotherapy for stage I lung cancer. Using its own MiXCR run on the multiplex PCR reads, TCRdb lists one record per CDR3 protein. Of around 26,000 distinct CDR3 sequences in the sample, 25% to 35% were seen once. The sequencing used PBMCs, collected before or after stereotactic body radiation therapy (not recorded which). The receptors come from a donor over 45 with non-small cell lung cancer. Each CDR3 is given with its conserved first and last residue. A D gene is named only where the DNA matches it firmly. The size entry is marked missing in some rows and otherwise reads once, few, many or a size class.

j_gene,v_gene,abundance,d_gene,CDR3nt,CDR3aa
TRBJ2-2,TRBV9,many,TRBD2,TGTGCCAGCAGCGTAGCTACTTCGACTAGCGGGAGTTTCCCGAACACCGGGGAGCTGTTTTTT,CASSVATSTSGSFPNTGELFF
TRBJ2-1,TRBV28,many,TRBD2,TGTGCCAGCAGACAAGCGGGGGGGAACTACAATGAGCAGTTCTTC,CASRQAGGNYNEQFF
TRBJ1-6,TRBV28,many,-,TGTGCCAGCATCCTGGACAGCCCCAATTCACCCCTCCACTTT,CASILDSPNSPLHF
TRBJ1-1,TRBV5-1,many,-,TGCGCCAGCAGCTTGGCCAGCATGAACACTGAAGCTTTCTTT,CASSLASMNTEAFF
TRBJ1-2,TRBV20-1,-,-,TGCAGTGCCCCGGTACAGGGACGGAAGGGCTACACCTTC,CSAPVQGRKGYTF
TRBJ2-7,TRBV11-2,many,-,TGTGCCAGCAGCTTAGGTCCGGTTACCTACGAGCAGTACTTC,CASSLGPVTYEQYF
TRBJ1-5,TRBV28,-,-,TGTGCCAGCAGTTTATTTTTTCGGGACAAACGCAATCAGCCCCAGCATTTT,CASSLFFRDKRNQPQHF
TRBJ1-1,TRBV5-1,many,-,TGCGCCAGCCGATCGCCGAGTCCCATGAACACTGAAGCTTTCTTT,CASRSPSPMNTEAFF
TRBJ1-6,TRBV27,many,-,TGTGCCAGCACCTCGAGGACCTATAATTCACCCCTCCACTTT,CASTSRTYNSPLHF
TRBJ2-5,TRBV5-8,-,-,TGTGCCAGCAGCCCTCGAAGGACCCTGCAAGCCCAGTACTTC,CASSPRRTLQAQYF
TRBJ2-5,TRBV7-8,once,-,TGTGCCAGCAGCCGGGGCAGACAAGAGACCCAGTACTTC,CASSRGRQETQYF
TRBJ2-3,TRBV20-1,-,TRBD2,TGCAGTGCTCGGGGGACTATCGGGATGGCCTACACAGATACGCAGTATTTT,CSARGTIGMAYTDTQYF
TRBJ1-6,TRBV6-4,-,-,TGTGCCAACAGTGCAGGGCCCTATAATTCACCCCTCAAATTT,CANSAGPYNSPLKF
TRBJ1-2,TRBV7-2,many,TRBD1,TGTGCCAGCAGCTTTCAAGGGACAGGGGTTATTGGCTACACCTTC,CASSFQGTGVIGYTF
TRBJ2-7,TRBV5-1,many,-,TGCGCCAGCAGCTTGGCCGGGACAAACGCCTACGAGCAGTACTTC,CASSLAGTNAYEQYF